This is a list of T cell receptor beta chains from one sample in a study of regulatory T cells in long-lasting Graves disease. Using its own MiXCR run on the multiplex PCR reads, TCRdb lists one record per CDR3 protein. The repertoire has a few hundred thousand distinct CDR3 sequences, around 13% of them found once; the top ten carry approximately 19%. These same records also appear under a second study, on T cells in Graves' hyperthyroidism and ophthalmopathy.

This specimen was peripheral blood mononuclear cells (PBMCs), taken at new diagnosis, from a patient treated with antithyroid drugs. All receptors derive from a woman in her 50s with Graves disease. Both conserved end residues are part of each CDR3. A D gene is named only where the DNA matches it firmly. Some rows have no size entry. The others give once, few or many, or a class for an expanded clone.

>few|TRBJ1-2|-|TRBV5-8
TGTGCCAGCAGCTTGGTTGAGGGCTACACCTTC
CASSLVEGYTF
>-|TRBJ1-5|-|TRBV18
TGTGCCAGCTCACCACTGAGGGGTAGGGTTGGTAGCAATCAGCCCCAGCATTTT
CASSPLRGRVGSNQPQHF
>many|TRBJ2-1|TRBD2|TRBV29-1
TGCAGCGTTGAAGATCTTAGCGGGGGGAGCTCCTACAATGAGCAGTTCTTC
CSVEDLSGGSSYNEQFF
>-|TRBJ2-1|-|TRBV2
TGTGCCAGCAGTTCGTGGACAGCAAGTTACAATGAGCAGTTCTTC
CASSSWTASYNEQFF
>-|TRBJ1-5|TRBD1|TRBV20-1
TGCAGTGCAACGGGACAGCTCTACAATCAGCCCCAGCATTTT
CSATGQLYNQPQHF
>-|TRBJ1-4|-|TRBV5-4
TGTGCCAACAGCCCCGGCCCCCAGGCTCCAACCGAAAAACTGTTTTTT
CANSPGPQAPTEKLFF
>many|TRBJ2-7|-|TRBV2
TGTGCCAGCAGCCCCCGATTAGCGGATTCCTACGAGCAGTACTTC
CASSPRLADSYEQYF
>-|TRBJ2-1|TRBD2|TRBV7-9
TGTGCCAGCACCCAACTGGGGGGACTAGCCTACAATGAGCAGTTCTTC
CASTQLGGLAYNEQFF
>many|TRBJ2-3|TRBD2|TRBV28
TGTGCCAGCAGTCCCCCCGGGCCTAGCGGGAGTATCGCAGATACGCAGTATTTT
CASSPPGPSGSIADTQYF
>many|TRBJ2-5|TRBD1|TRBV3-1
TGTGCCAGCAGCCTTGGCTGGGACAGGGACGAAGAGACCCAGTACTTC
CASSLGWDRDEETQYF
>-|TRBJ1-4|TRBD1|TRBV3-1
TGTGCCAGCAGAACAACCCGACAGGGGGCGGGTGAAAAACTGTTTTTT
CASRTTRQGAGEKLFF
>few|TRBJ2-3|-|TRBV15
TGTGCCACCCCGTACCTCCCGGGAGCAGTAGATACGCAGTATTTT
CATPYLPGAVDTQYF
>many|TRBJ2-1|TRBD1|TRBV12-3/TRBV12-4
TGTGCCAGCAGTTTACGGGCCGGCAGGGGGCTCAACAATGAGCAGTTCTTC
CASSLRAGRGLNNEQFF
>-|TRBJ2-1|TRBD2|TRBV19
TGTGCCAGTAGTACGATAGCGGGAGGCTACAATGAGCAGTTCTTC
CASSTIAGGYNEQFF
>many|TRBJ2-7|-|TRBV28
TGTGCCAGCAGTGAGGGGACACCGGGGGAGATTACGAAGCAGTACTTC
CASSEGTPGEITKQYF
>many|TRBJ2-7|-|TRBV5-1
TGCGCCAGCAAAGGTTCAACCTACGAGCAGTACTTC
CASKGSTYEQYF
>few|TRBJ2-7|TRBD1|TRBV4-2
TGTGCCAGCAGCCAAGTGTCTTTGACAGGGGACTACGAGCAGTACTTC
CASSQVSLTGDYEQYF
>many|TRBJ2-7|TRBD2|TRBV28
TGTGCCAGCAGTTTATGGCGGATGACTAGCGTTTACTACGAGCAGTACTTC
CASSLWRMTSVYYEQYF
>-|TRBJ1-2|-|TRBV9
TGTGCCAGCAGCGTAGCGGTGACAGGCTACTATGGCTACACCTTC
CASSVAVTGYYGYTF
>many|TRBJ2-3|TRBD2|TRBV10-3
TGTGCCATCACCCGGACTAGCGGGAGTAGAGATACGCAGTATTTT
CAITRTSGSRDTQYF
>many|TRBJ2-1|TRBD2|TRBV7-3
TGTGCCAGCAGCAAAGGACTAGCGGGAGAAGTGCAGTTCTTC
CASSKGLAGEVQFF
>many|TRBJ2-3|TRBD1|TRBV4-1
TGCGCCAGCAGCCCGGGGACAGTTAGCACAGATACGCAGTATTTT
CASSPGTVSTDTQYF
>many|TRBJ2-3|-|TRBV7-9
TGTGCCAGCAGCTTAGGGGTACGGGGGACGAACACAGATACGCAGTATTTT
CASSLGVRGTNTDTQYF
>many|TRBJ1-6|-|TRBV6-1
TGTGCCAGCAGTGTCGGGACGCAAAATTCACCCCTCCACTTT
CASSVGTQNSPLHF
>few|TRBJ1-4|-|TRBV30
TGTGCCTGGAGTCGGTCCCCCATTGAAAAACTGTTTTTT
CAWSRSPIEKLFF
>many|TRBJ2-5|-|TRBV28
TGTGCCAGCAGGGATACCTCAGGGTCCCAAGAGACCCAGTACTTC
CASRDTSGSQETQYF
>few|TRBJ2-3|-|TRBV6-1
TGTGCCAGCAGTGAAGGTGGGTGGACTGGCACAGATACGCAGTATTTT
CASSEGGWTGTDTQYF
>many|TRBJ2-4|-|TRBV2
TGTGCCAGCAGGGGAGTAAACATTCAGTACTTC
CASRGVNIQYF
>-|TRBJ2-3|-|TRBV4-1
TGCGCCAGCAGCCATCCCATCCTCGGAGATACGCAGTATTTT
CASSHPILGDTQYF
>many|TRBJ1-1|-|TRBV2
TGTGCCAGCAGTCTGTGGAGCACTGAAGCTTTCTTT
CASSLWSTEAFF
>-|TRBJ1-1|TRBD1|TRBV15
TGTGCCACCAGCAGTGGCCCAGGGGGTGTTCGCTTTGATACTAAAGCTTTCTTT
CATSSGPGGVRFDTKAFF
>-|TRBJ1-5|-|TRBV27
TGTGCCAGCAGTTTTCTCGGTCAGCCCCAGCATTTT
CASSFLGQPQHF
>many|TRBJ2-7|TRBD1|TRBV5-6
TGTGCCAGCAGCTCTGACAGGGGGCTAGGAGTCTACGAGCAGTACTTC
CASSSDRGLGVYEQYF
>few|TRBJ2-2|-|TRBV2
TGTGCCAGCAGCCGGGACACGAACACCGGGGAGCTGTTTTTT
CASSRDTNTGELFF
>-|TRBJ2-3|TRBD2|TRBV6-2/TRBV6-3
TGTGCCAGCAGTTACTTCGCAACTATTAGCGGGAGAACAGATACGCAGTATTTT
CASSYFATISGRTDTQYF
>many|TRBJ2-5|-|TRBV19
TGTGCCAGTAGTACAGGAGTACAAGAGACCCAGTACTTC
CASSTGVQETQYF
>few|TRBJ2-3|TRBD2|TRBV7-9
TGTGCCAGCAGCCCATCCCCCCCCTGGGGACTAGCGGGAGGCGGTGCAGATACGCAGTATTTT
CASSPSPPWGLAGGGADTQYF
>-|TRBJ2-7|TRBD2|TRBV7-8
TGTGCCAGCAGCCTAAGCGGGACCGCCCGGGGGACCCCGGTAACCTACGAGCAGTACTTC
CASSLSGTARGTPVTYEQYF
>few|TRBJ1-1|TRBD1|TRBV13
TGTGCCAGCAGCTCCCCTCCGGGACAGATGAACACTGAAGCTTTCTTT
CASSSPPGQMNTEAFF
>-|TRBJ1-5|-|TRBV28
TGTGCCCTAAAAGGGGGGGATAGCAATCAGCCCCAGCATTTT
CALKGGDSNQPQHF
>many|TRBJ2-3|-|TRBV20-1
TGCAGTGCTAGCAGGGGACGCACAGATACGCAGTATTTT
CSASRGRTDTQYF
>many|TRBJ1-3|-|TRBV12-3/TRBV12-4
TGTGCCAGCAGCCCCGGGACAGGAAACACCATATATTTT
CASSPGTGNTIYF
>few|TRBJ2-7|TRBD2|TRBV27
TGTGCCAGCAGTTTATCGGGGGGGAATGAGCAGTACTTC
CASSLSGGNEQYF
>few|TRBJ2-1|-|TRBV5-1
TGCGCCAGCAGCACACGGCTCCGAGAGGGGGTCCCCTACAATGAGCAGTTCTTC
CASSTRLREGVPYNEQFF
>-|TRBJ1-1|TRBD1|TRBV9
TGTGCCAGCAGCGACCGGACAGGGTTGGTCACTGAAGCTTTCTTT
CASSDRTGLVTEAFF
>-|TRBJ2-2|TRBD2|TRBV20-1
TGCAGTGCTAGAGTGGCTAGCGGGGGGGACACCGGGGAGCTGTTTTTT
CSARVASGGDTGELFF
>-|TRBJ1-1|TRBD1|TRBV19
TGTGCCAGTAGTACACAGGGGGCGGTGAACACTGAAGCTTTCTTT
CASSTQGAVNTEAFF
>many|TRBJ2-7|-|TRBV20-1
TGCAGTGCTAGAGATGGTGGGCTACCCCTCTCCTACGAGCAGTACTTC
CSARDGGLPLSYEQYF
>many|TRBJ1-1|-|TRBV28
TGTGCCAGCAGCCTCACTAACACTGAAGCTTTCTTT
CASSLTNTEAFF
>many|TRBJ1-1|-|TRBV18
TGTGCCAGCAGTCCCGAAGGTAGTACTGAAGCTTTCTTT
CASSPEGSTEAFF
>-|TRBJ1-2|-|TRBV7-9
TGTGCCAACAGCTTAGTTACCGCCAACTATGGCTACACCTTC
CANSLVTANYGYTF
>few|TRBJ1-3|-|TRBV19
TGTGCCAGTAGTTCAGAGACAACTATATCTGGAAACACCATATATTTT
CASSSETTISGNTIYF
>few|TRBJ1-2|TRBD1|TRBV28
TGTGCCAGCAGTTTAGACAGGGATCTCCCGGGGATCTATGGCTACACCTTC
CASSLDRDLPGIYGYTF
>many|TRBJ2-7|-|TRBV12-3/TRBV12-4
TGTGCCAGCAGTTTACAGCGCACAGCCTACGAGCAGTACTTC
CASSLQRTAYEQYF
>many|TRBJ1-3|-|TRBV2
TGTGCCAGCAGTGAACCTACTGGAAACACCATATATTTT
CASSEPTGNTIYF